Listed below are T cell receptor beta chains from one sample, sequenced in a study of T cell changes during pregnancy in multiple sclerosis. Data came from immunoSEQ multiplex PCR; TCRdb stores just in-frame clones and leaves some out. The sample includes under 60,000 clones, 92% of them seen just once. Sequenced here: CD4+ T cells from peripheral blood mononuclear cells, sampled after pregnancy. The receptors here all came from a female donor with multiple sclerosis, enrolled in a pregnancy study. Each CDR3 is given with its conserved first and last residue. A D gene is named only where the DNA matches it firmly. Clone size is stated in some rows and not others, as once, few, many or a class when expanded.

abundance	d_gene	j_gene	v_gene	CDR3aa	CDR3nt
.	.	TRBJ2-5	TRBV5-4	CASSGTGKETQYF	TGTGCCAGCAGTGGAACAGGGAAAGAGACCCAGTACTTC
.	.	TRBJ2-1	TRBV6-6	CASLRSSGPQFF	TGTGCCAGCCTTCGTTCATCAGGGCCACAGTTCTTC
.	TRBD2	TRBJ2-7	TRBV2	CASSFGLAGGVSYF	TGTGCCAGCAGTTTCGGACTAGCGGGAGGGGTTTCGTACTTC
.	TRBD2	TRBJ2-3	TRBV7-2	CASSFRAGDTDTQYF	TGTGCCAGCAGCTTTAGGGCGGGAGACACAGATACGCAGTATTTT
.	.	TRBJ1-5	TRBV19	CASSTRQATGPQHF	TGTGCCAGTAGTACTCGACAGGCCACGGGGCCCCAGCATTTT
.	TRBD1	TRBJ1-1	TRBV2	CASSGDRVGEAFF	TGTGCCAGCAGCGGGGACAGGGTAGGGGAAGCTTTCTTT
.	TRBD2	TRBJ2-1	TRBV11-2	CASSSIGGTSRNEQFF	TGTGCCAGCAGCTCCATAGGGGGGACTAGTCGCAATGAGCAGTTCTTC
.	.	TRBJ2-7	TRBV28	CASSPPQGYEQYF	TGTGCCAGCAGTCCCCCACAGGGCTACGAGCAGTACTTC
.	.	TRBJ1-1	TRBV23-1	CASSLDKDEWRVNTEAFF	TGCGCCAGCAGTCTCGACAAGGATGAATGGAGGGTGAACACTGAAGCTTTCTTT
.	.	TRBJ1-1	TRBV6-1	CASSDIRGTEAFF	TGTGCCAGCAGTGATATCAGGGGCACTGAAGCTTTCTTT
.	.	TRBJ2-5	TRBV7-2	CASSPQRQKQETQYF	TGTGCCAGCAGTCCCCAGCGCCAGAAACAAGAGACCCAGTACTTC
.	.	TRBJ2-3	TRBV4-1	CASSQRYTDTQYF	TGCGCCAGCAGCCAGCGGTATACAGATACGCAGTATTTT
.	TRBD1	TRBJ2-7	TRBV18	CASSPYGQGAYEQYF	TGTGCCAGCTCACCATACGGGCAGGGGGCTTACGAGCAGTACTTC
.	.	TRBJ1-5	TRBV7-2	CASSLGRAGNQPQHF	TGTGCCAGCAGCTTAGGCAGGGCTGGCAATCAGCCCCAGCATTTT
.	.	TRBJ1-5	TRBV21-1	CASSRQGRGNQPQHF	TGTGCCAGCAGCAGACAGGGAAGGGGCAATCAGCCCCAGCATTTT
once	.	TRBJ2-7	TRBV15	CATSRDRDSQYF	TGTGCCACCAGCAGAGATCGTGACTCGCAGTACTTC
.	.	TRBJ2-7	TRBV7-2	CASSLVADNPYEQYF	TGTGCCAGCAGCTTAGTAGCGGACAACCCCTACGAGCAGTACTTC
.	TRBD2	TRBJ2-7	TRBV6-1	CASSEAGGEYEQYF	TGTGCCAGCAGTGAAGCGGGGGGGGAGTACGAGCAGTACTTC
few	.	TRBJ1-5	TRBV28	CASSLLNQPQHF	TGTGCCAGCAGTTTATTAAATCAGCCCCAGCATTTT
once	.	TRBJ2-5	TRBV7-9	CASSQQMAQYF	TGTGCCAGCAGCCAACAGATGGCCCAGTACTTC
once	.	TRBJ1-3	TRBV6-6	CASSQQQTSGNTIYF	TGTGCCAGCAGCCAACAGCAAACCTCTGGAAACACCATATATTTT
.	TRBD2	TRBJ2-1	TRBV18	CASSRTSGEQFF	TGTGCCAGCTCCCGGACTAGCGGTGAGCAGTTCTTC
.	.	TRBJ2-1	TRBV23-1	CASSQPGAYNEQFF	TGCGCCAGCAGTCAGCCGGGAGCATACAATGAGCAGTTCTTC
.	TRBD2	TRBJ2-7	TRBV11-1	CASSLSGTSGVYEQYF	TGTGCCAGCAGCCTCTCCGGGACTAGCGGGGTTTACGAGCAGTACTTC
.	TRBD1	TRBJ1-2	TRBV30	CAWSVYRGRGYTF	TGTGCCTGGAGTGTCTACAGGGGACGGGGCTACACCTTC
.	.	TRBJ1-5	TRBV19	CASSIGQNNQPQHF	TGTGCCAGTAGTATAGGCCAGAACAATCAGCCCCAGCATTTT
.	TRBD1	TRBJ1-5	TRBV19	CASSIKGQGSMRSNQPQHF	TGTGCCAGTAGTATAAAGGGACAGGGGTCGATGAGAAGCAATCAGCCCCAGCATTTT
.	.	TRBJ2-3	TRBV29-1	CSVEDRGFTGEADTQYF	TGCAGCGTTGAAGATCGGGGGTTTACAGGGGAAGCAGATACGCAGTATTTT
.	TRBD1	TRBJ2-1	TRBV29-1	CSVEGGTGEYNEQFF	TGCAGCGTTGAAGGGGGGACAGGGGAATACAATGAGCAGTTCTTC
.	.	TRBJ1-5	TRBV5-1	CASSLGTDNQPQHF	TGCGCCAGCAGCTTGGGGACAGATAATCAGCCCCAGCATTTT
once	TRBD2	TRBJ2-1	TRBV4-2	CASSLIAGTSYNEQFF	TGTGCCAGCAGTCTAATAGCGGGAACCTCCTACAATGAGCAGTTCTTC
.	TRBD1	TRBJ1-3	TRBV9	CASSVTGTHSSPGNTIYF	TGTGCCAGCAGCGTGACAGGGACCCACTCTTCCCCTGGAAACACCATATATTTT
.	.	TRBJ2-3	TRBV21-1	CASSKAEASGSRADTQYF	TGTGCCAGCAGCAAAGCAGAGGCTAGCGGGAGCAGAGCAGATACGCAGTATTTT
.	.	TRBJ1-2	TRBV28	CASSINRVYGYTF	TGTGCCAGCAGTATCAACAGGGTCTATGGCTACACCTTC
.	TRBD1	TRBJ1-4	TRBV7-9	CASSRFGTAFNEKLFF	TGTGCCAGCAGCCGATTTGGGACAGCCTTTAATGAAAAACTGTTTTTT
once	TRBD1	TRBJ2-1	TRBV29-1	CSVGRRGQGLNEQFF	TGCAGCGTTGGCAGACGGGGACAGGGCCTGAATGAGCAGTTCTTC
.	.	TRBJ1-1	TRBV2	CASTGQLFQTEAFF	TGTGCCAGCACCGGACAGCTCTTCCAGACTGAAGCTTTCTTT
.	.	TRBJ1-3	TRBV7-8	CASSLQASSGNTIYF	TGTGCCAGCAGTTTACAGGCTTCCTCTGGAAACACCATATATTTT
.	TRBD1	TRBJ1-2	TRBV5-4	CASGFHQRQGNYTF	TGTGCCAGCGGGTTCCATCAAAGACAGGGAAACTACACCTTC
.	.	TRBJ2-2	TRBV11-2	CASSLKRGTGELFF	TGTGCCAGCAGCTTGAAGCGAGGCACCGGGGAGCTGTTTTTT
.	TRBD2	TRBJ2-1	TRBV4-3	CASSQERLAGWGGGYNEQFF	TGCGCCAGCAGCCAAGAGAGGCTAGCGGGGTGGGGGGGAGGGTACAATGAGCAGTTCTTC
.	TRBD1	TRBJ1-2	TRBV19	CASRTTGGGNYGYTF	TGTGCCAGTAGAACGACAGGGGGCGGTAACTATGGCTACACCTTC
.	.	TRBJ1-3	TRBV10-3	CAISDQGTGNTIYF	TGTGCCATCAGCGACCAGGGAACTGGAAACACCATATATTTT
.	.	TRBJ2-6	TRBV7-7	CAVGASWPGANVLTF	TGTGCTGTGGGGGCTTCGTGGCCTGGGGCCAACGTCCTGACTTTC
.	TRBD2	TRBJ2-1	TRBV4-1	CASSLGPPGGPPNEQFF	TGCGCCAGCAGCCTAGGACCCCCGGGAGGGCCTCCCAATGAGCAGTTCTTC
.	.	TRBJ1-2	TRBV19	CASSIDQGGRRGYTF	TGTGCCAGTAGTATAGATCAAGGTGGCAGGCGCGGCTACACCTTC
.	TRBD2	TRBJ2-2	TRBV5-4	CASSTSGRANTGELFF	TGTGCCAGCAGCACCAGCGGGAGGGCCAACACCGGGGAGCTGTTTTTT
.	TRBD1	TRBJ1-4	TRBV5-1	CASSLSGQSAEKLFF	TGCGCCAGCAGCTTGTCGGGACAGAGTGCTGAAAAACTGTTTTTT
.	.	TRBJ2-7	TRBV11-2	CASSLVRQRYEQYF	TGTGCCAGCAGCTTAGTTCGACAGCGATACGAGCAGTACTTC
few	.	TRBJ1-5	TRBV6-5	CASSEAYGGRHF	TGTGCCAGCAGTGAAGCGTACGGGGGAAGGCATTTT
few	TRBD1	TRBJ1-2	TRBV2	CASRLGQGAYGYTF	TGTGCCAGCAGACTTGGACAGGGAGCCTATGGCTACACCTTC